The TCR beta chain under discussion was sequenced for a study of blood T cell repertoires in COVID-19. The overall study: The United States, Italy and Spain were the sources of the acute and convalescent COVID-19 samples. Sample material is recorded as cDNA or gDNA derived from T cells, B-cell-depleted T cells, or PBMCs.

Authors' processing steps: Cell counts per sample came from amplifying reference gene primers. Generated by immunoSEQ multiplex PCR, the TCRdb table keeps only in-frame clones and is missing some. D and trimming were read from the DNA, whereas the V and J calls and clone size are those reported in that table. The table records about 130,000 clones, about 80% of them present only once. Germline V CDR1 and CDR2: DFQATT, SNEGSKA (reference sequence). The CDR3 runs 11 residues. V lost 6 bases to trimming and J lost 1 base, with 6 bases between them. This chain links TRBV20-1 with TRBJ2-5; D is unclear. The sequenced sample consisted of peripheral blood. The TCR was taken from a man aged 35-49 years with active or convalescent COVID-19. The CDR3 DNA follows: TGCAGTGCCCCAGTCCAAGAGACCCAGTACTTC. This codes for CSAPVQETQYF.